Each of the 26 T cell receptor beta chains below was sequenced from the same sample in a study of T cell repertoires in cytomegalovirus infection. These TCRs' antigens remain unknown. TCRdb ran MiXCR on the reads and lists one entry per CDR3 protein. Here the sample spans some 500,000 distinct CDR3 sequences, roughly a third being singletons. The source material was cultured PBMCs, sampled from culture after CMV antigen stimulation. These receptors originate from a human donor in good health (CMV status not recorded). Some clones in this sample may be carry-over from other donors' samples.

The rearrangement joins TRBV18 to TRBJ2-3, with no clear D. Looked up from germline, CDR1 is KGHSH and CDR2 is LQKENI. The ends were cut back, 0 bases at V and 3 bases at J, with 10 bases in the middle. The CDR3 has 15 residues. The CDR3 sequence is CASSPPGGPTDTQYF. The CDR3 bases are TGTGCCAGCTCACCACCTGGCGGCCCGACAGATACGCAGTATTTT.

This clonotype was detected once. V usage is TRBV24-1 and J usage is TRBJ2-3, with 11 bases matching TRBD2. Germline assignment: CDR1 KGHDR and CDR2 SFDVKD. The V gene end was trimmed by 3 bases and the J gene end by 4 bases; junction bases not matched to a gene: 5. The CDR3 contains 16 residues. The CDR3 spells CATSDLSGRAADTQYF. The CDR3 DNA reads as TGTGCCACCAGTGATCTTAGCGGGAGGGCGGCAGATACGCAGTATTTT.

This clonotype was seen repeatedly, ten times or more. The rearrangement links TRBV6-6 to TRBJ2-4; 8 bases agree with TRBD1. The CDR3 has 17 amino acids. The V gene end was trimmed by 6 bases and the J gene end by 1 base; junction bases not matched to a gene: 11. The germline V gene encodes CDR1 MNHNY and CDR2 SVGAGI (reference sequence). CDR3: CASRLHGTGSAKNIQYF. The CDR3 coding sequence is TGTGCCAGCAGACTACATGGGACAGGATCGGCCAAAAACATTCAGTACTTC.

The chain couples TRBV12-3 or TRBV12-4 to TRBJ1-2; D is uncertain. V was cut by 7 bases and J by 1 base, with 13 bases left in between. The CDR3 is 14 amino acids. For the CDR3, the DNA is TGTGCCAGCACCACGGACGGGCATAACTATGGCTACACCTTC. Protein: CASTTDGHNYGYTF.

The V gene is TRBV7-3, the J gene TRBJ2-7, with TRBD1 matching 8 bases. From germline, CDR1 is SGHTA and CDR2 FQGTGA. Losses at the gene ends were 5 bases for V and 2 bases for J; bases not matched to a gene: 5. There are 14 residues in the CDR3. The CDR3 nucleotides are TGTGCCAGCAGCAAAGACAGGGGAGCCTACGAGCAGTACTTC. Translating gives CASSKDRGAYEQYF.

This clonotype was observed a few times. DNA of the CDR3: TGCAGCGTTGACCCGGCGGGGGCGGGAGAGACCCAGTACTTC. Protein sequence: CSVDPAGAGETQYF. The chain links TRBV29-1 to TRBJ2-5; TRBD2 might be the D (7 bases). The CDR3 length is 14 residues. In germline, CDR1 is SQVTM, CDR2 ANQGSEA. Trimming took off 3 bases at V and 4 bases at J, with 15 bases between the two ends.

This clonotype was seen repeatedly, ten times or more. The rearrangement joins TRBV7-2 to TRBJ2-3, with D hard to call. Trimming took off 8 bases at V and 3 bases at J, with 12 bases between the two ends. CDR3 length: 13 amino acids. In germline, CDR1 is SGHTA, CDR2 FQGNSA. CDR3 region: CASGRGSTDTQYF. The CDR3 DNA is TGTGCCAGCGGGCGAGGCTCAACAGATACGCAGTATTTT.

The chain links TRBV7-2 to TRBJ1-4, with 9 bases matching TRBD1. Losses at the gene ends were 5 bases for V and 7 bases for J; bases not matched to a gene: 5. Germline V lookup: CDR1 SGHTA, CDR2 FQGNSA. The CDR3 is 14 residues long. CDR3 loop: CASSARTGVEKLFF. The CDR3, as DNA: TGTGCCAGCAGCGCGAGGACAGGGGTTGAAAAACTGTTTTTT.

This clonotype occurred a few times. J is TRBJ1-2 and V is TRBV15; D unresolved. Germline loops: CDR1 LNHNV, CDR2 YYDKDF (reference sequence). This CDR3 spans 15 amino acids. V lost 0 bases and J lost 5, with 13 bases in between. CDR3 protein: CATSRDLELGYGYTF. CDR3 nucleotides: TGTGCCACCAGCAGAGATCTAGAGCTCGGGTATGGCTACACCTTC.

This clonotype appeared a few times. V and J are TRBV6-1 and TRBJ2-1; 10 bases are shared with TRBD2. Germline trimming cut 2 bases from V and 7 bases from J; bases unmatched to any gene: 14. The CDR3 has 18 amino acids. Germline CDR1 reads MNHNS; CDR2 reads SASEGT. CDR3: CASSEQPLLAGVKNEQFF. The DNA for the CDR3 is TGTGCCAGCAGTGAACAACCACTCCTAGCGGGAGTTAAGAATGAGCAGTTCTTC.

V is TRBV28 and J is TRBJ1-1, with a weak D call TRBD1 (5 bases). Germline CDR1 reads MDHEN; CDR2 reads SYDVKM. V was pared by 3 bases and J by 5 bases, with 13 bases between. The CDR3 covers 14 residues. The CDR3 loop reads CASSLPGRGTEAFF. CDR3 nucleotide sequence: TGTGCCAGCAGTTTGCCAGGGAGGGGAACTGAAGCTTTCTTT.

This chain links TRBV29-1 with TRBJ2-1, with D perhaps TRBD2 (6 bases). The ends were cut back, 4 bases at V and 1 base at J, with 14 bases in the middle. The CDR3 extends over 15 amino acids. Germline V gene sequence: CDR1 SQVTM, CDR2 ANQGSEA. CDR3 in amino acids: CSVAGAPKSYNEQFF. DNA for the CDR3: TGCAGCGTTGCGGGAGCGCCAAAATCCTACAATGAGCAGTTCTTC.

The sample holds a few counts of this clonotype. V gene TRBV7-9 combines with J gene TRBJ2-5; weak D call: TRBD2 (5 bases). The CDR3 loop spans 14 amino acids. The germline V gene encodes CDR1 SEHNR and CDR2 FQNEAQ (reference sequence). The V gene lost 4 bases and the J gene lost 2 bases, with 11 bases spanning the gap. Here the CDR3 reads CASSSGGVQETQYF. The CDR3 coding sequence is TGTGCCAGCAGCTCAGGAGGTGTGCAAGAGACCCAGTACTTC.

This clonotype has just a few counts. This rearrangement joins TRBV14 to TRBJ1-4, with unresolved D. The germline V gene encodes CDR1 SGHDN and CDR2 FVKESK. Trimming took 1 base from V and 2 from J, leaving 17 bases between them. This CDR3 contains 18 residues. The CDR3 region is CASSQARETPGTNEKLFF. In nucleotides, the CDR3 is TGTGCCAGCAGCCAAGCACGGGAGACCCCAGGCACTAATGAAAAACTGTTTTTT.

The CDR3 sequence is CASSQGTGQYSNQPQHF. CDR3 sequence (DNA): TGTGCCAGCAGCCAAGGGACAGGGCAATATAGCAATCAGCCCCAGCATTTT. This chain links TRBV7-2 with TRBJ1-5; 9 bases agree with TRBD1. The junction had 8 bases not matched to a gene; V was cut back by 5 bases and J by 0 bases. This CDR3 has 17 amino acids. In germline, CDR1 is SGHTA, CDR2 FQGNSA. The entire variable domain, with the rest obtained from reference TRBV7-2 and TRBJ1-5, is as follows: GAGVSQSPSNKVTEKGKDVELRCDPISGHTALYWYRQSLGQGLEFLIYFQGNSAPDKSGLPSDRFSAERTGGSVSTLTIQRTQQEDSAVYLCASSQGTGQYSNQPQHFGDGTRLSIL.

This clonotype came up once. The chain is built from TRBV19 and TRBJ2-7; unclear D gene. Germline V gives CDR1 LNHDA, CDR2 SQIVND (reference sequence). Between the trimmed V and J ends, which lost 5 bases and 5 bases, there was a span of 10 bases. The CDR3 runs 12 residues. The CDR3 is CASSFLQHEQYF. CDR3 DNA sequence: TGTGCCAGTAGTTTTTTGCAGCACGAGCAGTACTTC. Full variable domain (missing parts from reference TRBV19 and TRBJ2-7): DGGITQSPKYLFRKEGQNVTLSCEQNLNHDAMYWYRQDPGQGLRLIYYSQIVNDFQKGDIAEGYSVSREKKESFPLTVTSAQKNPTAFYLCASSFLQHEQYFGPGTRLTVT.

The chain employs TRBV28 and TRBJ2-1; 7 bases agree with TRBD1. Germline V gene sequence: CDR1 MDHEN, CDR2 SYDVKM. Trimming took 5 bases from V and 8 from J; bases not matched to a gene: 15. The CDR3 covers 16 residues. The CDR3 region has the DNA TGTGCCAGCAGTCCGAACAGGGGCTACCTCCAATATGAGCAGTTCTTC. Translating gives CASSPNRGYLQYEQFF.

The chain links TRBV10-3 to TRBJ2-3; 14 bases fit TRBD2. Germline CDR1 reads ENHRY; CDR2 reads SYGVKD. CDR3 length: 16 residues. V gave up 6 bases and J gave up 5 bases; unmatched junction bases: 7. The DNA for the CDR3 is TGTGCCATCAGGGCGGGACTAGCGGGAGCGGGAGATACGCAGTATTTT. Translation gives CAIRAGLAGAGDTQYF.

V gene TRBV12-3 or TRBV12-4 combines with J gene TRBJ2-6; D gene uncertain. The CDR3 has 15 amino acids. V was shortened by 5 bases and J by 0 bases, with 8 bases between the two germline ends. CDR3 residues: CASSPNLSGANVLTF. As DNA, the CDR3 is TGTGCCAGCAGTCCGAACCTCTCTGGGGCCAACGTCCTGACTTTC.

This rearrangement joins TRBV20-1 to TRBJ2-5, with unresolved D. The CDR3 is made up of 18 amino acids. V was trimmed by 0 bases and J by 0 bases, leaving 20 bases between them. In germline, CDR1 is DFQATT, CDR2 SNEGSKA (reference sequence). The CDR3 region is CSARDTFNGYTYQETQYF. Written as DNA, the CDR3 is TGCAGTGCTAGAGATACATTCAACGGCTACACGTACCAAGAGACCCAGTACTTC.

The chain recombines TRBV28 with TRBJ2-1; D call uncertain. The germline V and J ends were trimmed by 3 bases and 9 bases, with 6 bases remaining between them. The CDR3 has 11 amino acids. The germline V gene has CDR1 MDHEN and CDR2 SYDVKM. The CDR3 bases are TGTGCCAGCAGTTTCGCGTTTGAGCAGTTCTTC. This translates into CASSFAFEQFF.

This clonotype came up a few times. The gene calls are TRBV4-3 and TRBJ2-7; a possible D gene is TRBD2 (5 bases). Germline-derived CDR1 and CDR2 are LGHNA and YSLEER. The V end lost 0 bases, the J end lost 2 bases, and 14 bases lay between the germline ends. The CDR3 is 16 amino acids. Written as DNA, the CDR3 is TGCGCCAGCAGCCAAGACGGGGAAGTTAACCCCTACGAGCAGTACTTC. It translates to CASSQDGEVNPYEQYF.

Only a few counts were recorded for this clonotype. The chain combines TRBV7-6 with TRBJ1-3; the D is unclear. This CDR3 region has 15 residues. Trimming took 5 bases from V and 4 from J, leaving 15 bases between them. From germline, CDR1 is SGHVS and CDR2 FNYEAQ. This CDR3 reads CASSGEGAPGNTIYF. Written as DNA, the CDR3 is TGTGCCAGCAGCGGGGAGGGTGCTCCGGGAAACACCATATATTTT.

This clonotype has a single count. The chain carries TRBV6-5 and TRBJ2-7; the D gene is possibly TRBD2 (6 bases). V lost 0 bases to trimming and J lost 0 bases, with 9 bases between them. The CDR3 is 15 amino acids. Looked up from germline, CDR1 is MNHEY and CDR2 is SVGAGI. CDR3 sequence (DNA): TGTGCCAGCAGTTACTCTGGGGGGTTCTCCTACGAGCAGTACTTC. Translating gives CASSYSGGFSYEQYF.

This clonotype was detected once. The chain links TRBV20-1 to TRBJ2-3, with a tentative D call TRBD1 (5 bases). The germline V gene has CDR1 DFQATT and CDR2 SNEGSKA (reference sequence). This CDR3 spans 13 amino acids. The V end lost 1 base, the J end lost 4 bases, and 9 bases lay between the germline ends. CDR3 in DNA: TGCAGTGCTAGAGGGCAGGGCGCAGATACGCAGTATTTT. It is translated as CSARGQGADTQYF.

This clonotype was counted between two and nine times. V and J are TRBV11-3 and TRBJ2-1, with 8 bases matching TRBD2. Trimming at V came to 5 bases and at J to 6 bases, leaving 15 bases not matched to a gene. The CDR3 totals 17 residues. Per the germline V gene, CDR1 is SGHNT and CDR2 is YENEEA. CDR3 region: CASSLPPLAGPRNEQFF. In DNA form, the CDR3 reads TGTGCCAGCAGCCTTCCCCCCTTAGCGGGACCACGCAATGAGCAGTTCTTC. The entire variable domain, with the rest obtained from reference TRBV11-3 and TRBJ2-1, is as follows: EAGVVQSPRYKIIEKKQPVAFWCNPISGHNTLYWYLQNLGQGPELLIRYENEEAVDDSQLPKDRFSAERLKGVDSTLKIQPAELGDSAVYLCASSLPPLAGPRNEQFFGPGTRLTVL.